Below, one TCR beta chain is given with its context. This CDR3 has 17 amino acids. Trimming removed 2 bases from V and 4 bases from J, with 16 bases in between. In germline, CDR1 is SGHTS, CDR2 YDEGEE. This specimen belongs to a study of blood T cell repertoires in COVID-19. Overall study: COVID-19 samples from acute and convalescent phases originated in the United States, Italy and Spain. T cells, B-cell-depleted T cells, or PBMCs provided the cDNA or gDNA that served as material.

Per the study methods: Nucleated cell number was recorded as an estimate derived from reference gene primer amplification. Measured with immunoSEQ multiplex PCR; TCRdb has only the in-frame clones, and not every one. The DNA was the basis for D and trimming; V, J and clone size are from that table. Among about 170,000 clones listed, about four fifths were seen once. The TCR was taken from a man aged 35-49 years who had recovered from COVID-19. The chain joins TRBV5-8 to TRBJ2-6, with D possibly TRBD1 on 6 matching bases. Sequences were obtained from peripheral blood. The CDR3 region has the DNA TGTGCCAGCAGCTTAACGAACAGGGCCTCCGGGGCCAACGTCCTGACTTTC. Its translation is CASSLTNRASGANVLTF.